This TCR beta chain was retrieved from a study of T cells in women clearing cervical HPV infection. Generated by immunoSEQ multiplex PCR, the TCRdb table keeps only in-frame clones and is missing some. The sample includes 25,000 to 35,000 clones. CDR1 is DFQATT, CDR2 SNEGSKA, per germline (reference sequence). Trimming cost V 0 bases and J 7 bases; bases outside gene matches: 6. This CDR3 is 15 amino acids long. A note on this clone: The read ends 3 residues before the CDR3 terminus; that terminus is restored from the germline J gene.

The TCR originated in a woman aged 18 to 75 with a cervical HPV16 infection that either progressed to CIN3+ or cleared (not recorded which). The chain employs TRBV20-1 and TRBJ2-1, with TRBD2 matching over 10 bases. The material sequenced was blood buffy coat. The CDR3 here is CSARDPSGRINEQFF. Incomplete CDR3 DNA: TGCAGTGCTAGAGACCCTAGCGGGAGAATTAATGAG.